This T cell receptor beta chain emerged from a study of blood T cell repertoires in COVID-19. Overall study: The samples span acute and convalescent COVID-19 from the United States, Italy and Spain. Sources were T cells, B-cell-depleted T cells, or PBMCs; the material itself was cDNA or gDNA.

This CDR3 region has 15 residues. V lost 6 bases and J 0 bases, leaving 15 bases between the germline ends. Per the germline V gene, CDR1 is ENHRY and CDR2 is SYGVKD. As processed by the authors: How many nucleated cells were present was estimated from reference gene primer amplification. The data were produced by immunoSEQ multiplex PCR, yet TCRdb's version contains in-frame clones alone and is incomplete. That table furnishes V, J and clone size, whereas the DNA furnished D and trimming. The sample lists about 400,000 clones, more than 80% occurring once. In its sample, this clone was seen once. The material sequenced was peripheral blood. The receptor comes from a man aged 40-49 years with acute or convalescent COVID-19. The chain joins TRBV10-3 to TRBJ2-7; tentative D call: TRBD1 (5 bases). The CDR3 region is CAIRAQVGFSYEQYF. CDR3 DNA sequence: TGTGCCATCAGGGCACAGGTCGGTTTCTCCTACGAGCAGTACTTC.